The 7 T cell receptor beta chains listed next were all sequenced from one sample in a study of identical twins. TCRdb reanalysed the 5' RACE reads using MiXCR and keeps one entry per CDR3 protein. The sample yields 300,000 or so distinct CDR3 sequences, just under 9.5% seen once. The same sample was also used in a study of yellow fever vaccine responses in identical twins.

The sequenced sample was CD8+ T cells sorted from blood. The source of these receptors is a woman under 30 in good health.

This chain joins TRBV5-1 and TRBJ2-7, with D perhaps TRBD2 (6 bases). CDR3 size: 15 residues. The V and J ends lost 0 bases and 2 bases respectively, with 12 bases between them. CDR1 is SGHRS, CDR2 YFSETQ, per germline. The CDR3 DNA is TGCGCCAGCAGCTTGGCGGAGGGGCTCACCTACGAGCAGTACTTC. This gives the protein CASSLAEGLTYEQYF.

The chain recombines TRBV30 with TRBJ2-2; D possibly corresponds to TRBD2 (5 bases). CDR3 length: 13 residues. V was trimmed by 4 bases and J by 7 bases, leaving 13 bases between them. Per germline, CDR1 GTSNPN and CDR2 SVGIG (reference sequence). The DNA for the CDR3 is TGTGCCTGGACCCCCCAGGCGGGCGGGGAGCTGTTTTTT. Translating gives CAWTPQAGGELFF.

This clonotype was seen a few times. The V gene is TRBV5-1, the J gene TRBJ1-1; D gene uncertain. The germline V gene encodes CDR1 SGHRS and CDR2 YFSETQ. This CDR3 has 13 amino acids. Between the trimmed V and J ends, which lost 3 bases and 0 bases, there was a span of 6 bases. CDR3 region: CASSWELNTEAFF. The CDR3 DNA reads TGCGCCAGCAGCTGGGAGTTGAACACTGAAGCTTTCTTT. The full variable domain, in which reference TRBV5-1 and TRBJ1-1 provide the parts outside the CDR3, is KAGVTQTPRYLIKTRGQQVTLSCSPISGHRSVSWYQQTPGQGLQFLFEYFSETQRNKGNFPGRFSGRQFSNSRSEMNVSTLELGDSALYLCASSWELNTEAFFGQGTRLTVV.

The chain couples TRBV7-9 to TRBJ2-2; TRBD1 matches 7 bases. The CDR3 totals 14 residues. With V trimmed by 7 bases and J by 3 bases, 5 bases remained unmatched. Germline CDR1 SEHNR, CDR2 FQNEAQ (reference sequence). CDR3 loop: CASTQDRHTGELFF. CDR3 DNA sequence: TGTGCCAGCACTCAGGACAGGCACACCGGGGAGCTGTTTTTT.

This clonotype was seen ten or more times. V gene TRBV2 combines with J gene TRBJ2-3, with no clear D. Trimming took off 7 bases at V and 1 base at J, with 9 bases between the two ends. CDR3 size: 13 residues. Germline values: CDR1 SNHLY, CDR2 FYNNEI. The CDR3 region has the DNA TGTGCCAGCAACGCAGGCCGCACAGATACGCAGTATTTT. It translates to CASNAGRTDTQYF.

The table lists this clonotype with many counts. The V call is TRBV27, the J call TRBJ2-7; unclear D gene. Germline assignment: CDR1 MNHEY and CDR2 SMNVEV (reference sequence). This CDR3 is built from 14 residues. Trimming removed 0 bases from V and 4 bases from J, with 10 bases in between. The CDR3: CASSLSIGHYEQYF. CDR3 coding DNA: TGTGCCAGCAGTTTATCGATCGGGCATTACGAGCAGTACTTC.

The rearrangement uses TRBV28 and TRBJ2-7; D gene ambiguous. The ends were cut back, 5 bases at V and 2 bases at J, with 19 bases in the middle. Germline assignment: CDR1 MDHEN and CDR2 SYDVKM. The CDR3 totals 16 residues. The CDR3 loop reads CASSPKVAQRTYEQYF. DNA of the CDR3: TGTGCCAGCAGTCCGAAGGTCGCACAGAGGACCTACGAGCAGTACTTC.